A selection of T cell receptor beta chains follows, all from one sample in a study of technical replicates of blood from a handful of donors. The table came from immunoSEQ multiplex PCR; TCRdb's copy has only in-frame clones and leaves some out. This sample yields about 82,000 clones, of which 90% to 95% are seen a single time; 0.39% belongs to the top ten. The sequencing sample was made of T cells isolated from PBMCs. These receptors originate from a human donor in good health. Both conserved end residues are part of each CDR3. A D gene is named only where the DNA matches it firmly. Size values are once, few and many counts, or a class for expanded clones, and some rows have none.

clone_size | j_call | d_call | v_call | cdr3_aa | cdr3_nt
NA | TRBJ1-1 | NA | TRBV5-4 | CASSWDISMNTEAFF | TGTGCCAGCAGCTGGGACATCAGCATGAACACTGAAGCTTTCTTT
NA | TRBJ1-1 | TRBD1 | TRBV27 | CASRRTGRAEAFF | TGTGCCAGCAGACGGACAGGGAGGGCTGAAGCTTTCTTT
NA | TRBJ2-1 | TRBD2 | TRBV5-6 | CASRWGTSGNEQFF | TGTGCCAGCAGATGGGGGACTAGCGGGAATGAGCAGTTCTTC
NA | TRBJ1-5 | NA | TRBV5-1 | CASSLDAYQPQHF | TGCGCCAGCAGCTTGGATGCGTATCAGCCCCAGCATTTT
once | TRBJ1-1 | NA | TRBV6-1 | CASRDYRENTEAFF | TGTGCCAGCAGGGATTACAGGGAGAACACTGAAGCTTTCTTT
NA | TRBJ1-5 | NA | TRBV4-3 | CASSTGVGSNQPQHF | TGCGCCAGCAGTACCGGAGTGGGTAGCAATCAGCCCCAGCATTTT
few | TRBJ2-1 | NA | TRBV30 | CAWSKGVTNEQFF | TGTGCCTGGAGTAAGGGAGTAACAAATGAGCAGTTCTTC
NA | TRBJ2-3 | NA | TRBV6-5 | CASRTPGVDTQYF | TGTGCCAGCCGCACTCCCGGTGTAGATACGCAGTATTTT
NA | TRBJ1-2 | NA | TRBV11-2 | CASSLPRAYGYTF | TGTGCCAGCAGCTTGCCTCGAGCTTATGGCTACACCTTC
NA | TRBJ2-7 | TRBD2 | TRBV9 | CASSVGLASYEQYF | TGTGCCAGCAGCGTTGGACTAGCCTCCTACGAGCAGTACTTC
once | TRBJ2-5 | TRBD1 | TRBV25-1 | CASSDPGTGDETQYF | TGTGCCAGCAGTGATCCCGGGACAGGGGATGAGACCCAGTACTTC
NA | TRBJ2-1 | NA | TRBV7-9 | CASSVVLDIAEQFF | TGTGCCAGCAGCGTAGTACTAGATATTGCTGAGCAGTTCTTC
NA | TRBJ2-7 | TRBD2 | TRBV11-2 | CASSPQTQQGLAESYEQYF | TGTGCCAGCAGCCCCCAGACCCAACAGGGACTAGCGGAATCCTACGAGCAGTACTTC
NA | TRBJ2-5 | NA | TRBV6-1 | CASIWGLGETQYF | TGTGCCAGCATATGGGGGCTAGGGGAGACCCAGTACTTC
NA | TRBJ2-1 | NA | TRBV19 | CASSLTASNEQFF | TGTGCCAGTAGTTTGACAGCCTCTAATGAGCAGTTCTTC
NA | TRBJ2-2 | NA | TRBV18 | CASSPPTRTGELFF | TGTGCCAGCTCACCACCGACTAGGACCGGGGAGCTGTTTTTT
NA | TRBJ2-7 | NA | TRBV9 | CASSNGGYEQYF | TGTGCCAGCAGCAACGGGGGCTACGAGCAGTACTTC
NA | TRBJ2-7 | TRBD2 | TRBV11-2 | CASSLGGGNDYEQYF | TGTGCCAGCAGCTTAGGGGGGGGGAATGACTACGAGCAGTACTTC
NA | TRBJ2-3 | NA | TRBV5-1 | CASSLVGFGGGLTDTQYF | TGCGCCAGCAGCTTGGTGGGGTTTGGAGGTGGGCTCACAGATACGCAGTATTTT
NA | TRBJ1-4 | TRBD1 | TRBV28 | CASSLNRGLREKLFF | TGTGCCAGCAGTTTGAACAGGGGGCTTCGGGAAAAACTGTTTTTT
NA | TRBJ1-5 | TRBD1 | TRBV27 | CASSLFGTGKLGQPQHF | TGTGCCAGCAGTTTATTCGGGACAGGGAAGTTGGGTCAGCCCCAGCATTTT
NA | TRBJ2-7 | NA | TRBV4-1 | CASSQVIGGNYEQYF | TGCGCCAGCAGCCAAGTAATTGGAGGTAACTACGAGCAGTACTTC
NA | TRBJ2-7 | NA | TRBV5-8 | CASSLATAQVTYEQYF | TGTGCCAGCAGCTTGGCGACGGCCCAGGTGACCTACGAGCAGTACTTC
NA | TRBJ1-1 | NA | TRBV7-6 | CASSFDRHTEAFF | TGTGCCAGCAGCTTCGACAGACACACTGAAGCTTTCTTT
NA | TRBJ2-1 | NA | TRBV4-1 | CASSHKGNEQFF | TGCGCCAGCAGCCATAAGGGGAATGAGCAGTTCTTC
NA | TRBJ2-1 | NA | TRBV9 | CASRRDNNAQFF | TGTGCCAGCAGGAGGGACAACAACGCGCAGTTCTTC
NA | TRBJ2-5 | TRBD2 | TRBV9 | CASSSKTSSQETQYF | TGTGCCAGCAGCTCCAAGACTAGCTCCCAAGAGACCCAGTACTTC
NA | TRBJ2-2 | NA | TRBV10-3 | CAIQGYTGELFF | TGTGCCATCCAGGGTTATACCGGGGAGCTGTTTTTT
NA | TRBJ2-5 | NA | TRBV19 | CASSLWGRRSGTQYF | TGTGCCAGTAGTTTGTGGGGCAGGCGATCCGGGACCCAGTACTTC
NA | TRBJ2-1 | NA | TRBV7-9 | CASSLAQGKNNEQFF | TGTGCCAGCAGCTTAGCTCAGGGTAAGAACAATGAGCAGTTCTTC
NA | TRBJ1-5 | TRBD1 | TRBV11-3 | CASSLQGAGQPQHF | TGTGCCAGCAGCCTACAGGGGGCCGGTCAGCCCCAGCATTTT
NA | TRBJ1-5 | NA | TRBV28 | CASSGGVQPQHF | TGTGCCAGCAGTGGGGGGGTTCAGCCCCAGCATTTT
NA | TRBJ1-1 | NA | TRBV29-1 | CSCQTVMNTEAFF | TGCAGCTGCCAGACAGTTATGAACACTGAAGCTTTCTTT
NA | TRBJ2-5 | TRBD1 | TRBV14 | CASSQTRTGKYF | TGTGCCAGCAGCCAAACTAGGACAGGGAAGTACTTC
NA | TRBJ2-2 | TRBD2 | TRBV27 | CASSLWTRAGELFF | TGTGCCAGCAGTCTTTGGACTAGAGCCGGGGAGCTGTTTTTT
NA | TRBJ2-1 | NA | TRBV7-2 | CASSLVRGEQFF | TGTGCCAGCAGCTTGGTCCGAGGCGAGCAGTTCTTC
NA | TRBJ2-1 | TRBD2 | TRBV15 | CATSRSSGNFINEQFF | TGTGCCACCAGCAGATCTAGCGGGAATTTTATAAATGAGCAGTTCTTC
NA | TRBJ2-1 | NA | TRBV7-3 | CASSRLMTGNEQFF | TGTGCCAGCAGTCGATTGATGACTGGGAATGAGCAGTTCTTC
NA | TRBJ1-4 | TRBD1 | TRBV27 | CASIAKGQGTGKLFF | TGTGCCAGCATTGCCAAGGGACAGGGGACGGGAAAACTGTTTTTT
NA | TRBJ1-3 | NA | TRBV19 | CASRRGSQSSGNTIYF | TGTGCCAGTAGGCGGGGCAGCCAATCCTCTGGAAACACCATATATTTT
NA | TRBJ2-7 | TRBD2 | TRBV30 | CAWSVGLAGGHEQYF | TGTGCCTGGAGTGTCGGACTAGCGGGAGGCCACGAGCAGTACTTC
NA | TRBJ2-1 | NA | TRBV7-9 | CASSLPVIRGNEQFF | TGTGCCAGCAGCCTACCAGTCATTAGAGGGAATGAGCAGTTCTTC
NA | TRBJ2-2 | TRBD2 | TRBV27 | CASTRDWREVTGELFF | TGTGCCAGCACCAGGGATTGGCGGGAGGTTACCGGGGAGCTGTTTTTT
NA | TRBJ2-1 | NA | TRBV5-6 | CASSLAGKNEQFF | TGTGCCAGCAGCTTGGCGGGTAAGAATGAGCAGTTCTTC
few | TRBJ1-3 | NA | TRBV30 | CASRRGGTGNTIYF | TGTGCCTCTAGGCGGGGAGGGACTGGAAACACCATATATTTT
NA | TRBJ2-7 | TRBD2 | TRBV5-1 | CASSLGSLGLAGGEQYF | TGCGCCAGCAGCTTGGGGTCATTAGGTCTAGCGGGAGGCGAGCAGTACTTC